A single sample is the source of the 2 T cell receptor beta chains below, sequenced in a study of blood T cell repertoires in COVID-19. The assay was immunoSEQ multiplex PCR, and TCRdb's table has in-frame clones only and misses some. The table has roughly 250,000 clones, roughly 80% seen once; the top ten hold 3% to 4%. Sequences were obtained from peripheral blood. These receptors came from a middle-aged woman with active or convalescent COVID-19.

The rearrangement joins TRBV7-8 to TRBJ1-5; a weak D match, TRBD1 (5 bases). V was cut by 1 base and J by 7 bases, with 14 bases left in between. Germline V gives CDR1 SGHVS, CDR2 FQNEAQ. The CDR3 spans 15 residues. The CDR3 spells CASSLERGGGQPQHF. The DNA of the CDR3 is TGTGCCAGCAGCTTAGAAAGGGGCGGAGGGCAGCCCCAGCATTTT.

The chain joins TRBV30 to TRBJ1-6, with TRBD1 as a possible D gene (6 bases). The CDR3 is 13 residues long. The V gene lost 3 bases and the J gene lost 10 bases, with 13 bases spanning the gap. Germline CDR1 GTSNPN, CDR2 SVGIG (reference sequence). The CDR3, as DNA: TGTGCCTGGAGAGTCGCAGGGGAATCACCCCTCCACTTT. This sequence encodes CAWRVAGESPLHF.